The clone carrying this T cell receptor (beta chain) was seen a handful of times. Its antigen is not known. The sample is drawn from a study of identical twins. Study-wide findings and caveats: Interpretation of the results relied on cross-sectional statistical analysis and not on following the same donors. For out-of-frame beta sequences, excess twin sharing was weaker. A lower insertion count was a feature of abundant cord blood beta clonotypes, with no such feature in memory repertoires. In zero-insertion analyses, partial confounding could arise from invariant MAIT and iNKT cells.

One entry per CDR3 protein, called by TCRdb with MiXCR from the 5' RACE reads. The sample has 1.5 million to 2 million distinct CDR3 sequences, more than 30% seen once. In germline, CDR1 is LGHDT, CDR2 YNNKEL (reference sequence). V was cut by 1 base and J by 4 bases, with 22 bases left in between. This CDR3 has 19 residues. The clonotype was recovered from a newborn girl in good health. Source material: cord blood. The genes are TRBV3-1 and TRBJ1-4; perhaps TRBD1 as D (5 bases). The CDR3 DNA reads TGTGCCAGCAGCCAAGCAAAAGATAGGGTGACAGTACTTAATGAAAAACTGTTTTTT. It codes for CASSQAKDRVTVLNEKLFF. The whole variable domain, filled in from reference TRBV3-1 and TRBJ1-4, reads DTAVSQTPKYLVTQMGNDKSIKCEQNLGHDTMYWYKQDSKKFLKIMFSYNNKELIINETVPNRFSPKSPDKAHLNLHINSLELGDSAVYFCASSQAKDRVTVLNEKLFFGSGTQLSVL.